This passage covers 27 T cell receptor beta chains from one sample sequenced in a study of response to subunit inactivated influenza vaccine. From the RT-PCR reads, TCRdb called clonotypes with MiXCR, one entry per CDR3 protein. The sample lists under 550,000 distinct CDR3 sequences; roughly 7.6% were seen once. Specimen: PBMCs from blood, collected roughly 24 months after vaccination. The source is a man aged 50 to 69 who received an inactivated influenza vaccine.

The rearrangement joins TRBV11-2 to TRBJ2-5, with D tentatively TRBD2 (5 bases). This CDR3 has 16 residues. Germline lookup yields CDR1 SGHAT and CDR2 FQNNGV. V was pared by 6 bases and J by 4 bases, with 21 bases between. In DNA form, the CDR3 reads TGTGCCAGCAGACACGTCCGACTGGGAGTGAGAGAGACCCAGTACTTC. Amino acid sequence: CASRHVRLGVRETQYF. Full variable domain (rest looked up from reference TRBV11-2 and TRBJ2-5): EAGVAQSPRYKIIEKRQSVAFWCNPISGHATLYWYQQILGQGPKLLIQFQNNGVVDDSQLPKDRFSAERLKGVDSTLKIQPAKLEDSAVYLCASRHVRLGVRETQYFGPGTRLLVL.

This clonotype has a count of ten or more. The gene calls are TRBV12-3 or TRBV12-4 and TRBJ2-7; D gene uncertain. V was trimmed by 6 bases and J by 1 base, leaving 19 bases between them. The CDR3 covers 16 residues. The CDR3 region has the DNA TGTGCCAGCAGCTTCCCCCGAGCCCTAGGGTCCTACGAGCAGTACTTC. Encoded protein: CASSFPRALGSYEQYF.

This clonotype was recorded a few times. Here the CDR3 DNA reads TGTGCCAGCAGACCAAACCACAGGGGATCCGGGGAGCTGTTTTTT. Protein: CASRPNHRGSGELFF. This rearrangement joins TRBV12-3 or TRBV12-4 to TRBJ2-2, with 7 bases fitting TRBD1. This CDR3 spans 15 amino acids. V lost 6 bases to trimming and J lost 6 bases; unmatched junction nucleotides: 10.

This clonotype was seen ten or more times. The DNA for the CDR3 is TGCGCCAGCAGGGAGGGGGCGATAGTCCACAATGAGCAGTTCTTC. Protein sequence: CASREGAIVHNEQFF. The chain combines TRBV5-1 with TRBJ2-1, with a weak D call TRBD1 (7 bases). Germline CDR1 reads SGHRS; CDR2 reads YFSETQ. The V and J ends lost 5 bases and 5 bases respectively, with 17 bases between them. The CDR3 runs to 15 residues.

A few counts support this clonotype. The rearrangement uses TRBV30 and TRBJ1-1, with D unresolved. The V and J ends lost 4 bases and 3 bases respectively, with 15 bases between them. CDR3 length: 14 amino acids. Germline assignment: CDR1 GTSNPN and CDR2 SVGIG (reference sequence). The chain's CDR3 is CAWTRVREDTEAFF. The CDR3, as DNA: TGTGCCTGGACGCGGGTTAGGGAAGACACTGAAGCTTTCTTT.

The sample holds many counts of this clonotype. V and J are TRBV29-1 and TRBJ2-7; D is uncertain. CDR3 length: 11 residues. Germline V lookup: CDR1 SQVTM, CDR2 ANQGSEA. V gave up 5 bases and J gave up 4 bases, with 9 bases separating them. CDR3 nucleotide sequence: TGCAGCGTTCAGTGGGCTTACGAGCAGTACTTC. Translating it yields CSVQWAYEQYF.

This clonotype was seen ten or more times. With a much larger clone just one base away, this may be a read error. The chain links TRBV27 to TRBJ1-5, with unresolved D. The CDR3 contains 12 residues. The V and J ends lost 6 bases and 1 base respectively, with 4 bases between them. Germline lookup yields CDR1 MNHEY and CDR2 SMNVEV (reference sequence). The CDR3 nucleotides read TGTGCCAGCAGCAGAAGCAATCAGCCCCAGCATTTT. Amino acid sequence: CASSRSNQPQHF.

This clonotype was counted ten times or more. The V gene is TRBV6-1, the J gene TRBJ2-5, with D possibly TRBD1 on 6 matching bases. Deletions cut 1 base from V and 2 bases from J, with 8 bases between. This CDR3 spans 14 amino acids. CDR1 MNHNS and CDR2 SASEGT come from the germline V gene. CDR3 bases: TGTGCCAGCAGTGAAGAGGGGGTTCAAGAGACCCAGTACTTC. It is translated as CASSEEGVQETQYF.

This clonotype was seen ten or more times. The chain uses TRBV2 and TRBJ2-7; 8 nucleotides align to TRBD1. The ends lost 1 base at V and 2 bases at J; junction bases unmatched: 4. This CDR3 spans 15 amino acids. Germline V gene data show CDR1 as SNHLY and CDR2 as FYNNEI. Written as DNA, the CDR3 is TGTGCCAGCAGTGAAGGGATGGGACAGGCCTACGAGCAGTACTTC. Its translation is CASSEGMGQAYEQYF.

This clonotype turned up a few times. The chain has TRBV10-2 and TRBJ2-5; unclear D gene. Trimming stripped 0 bases from V and 4 bases from J, with 12 bases between. The CDR3 is 15 amino acids. The germline V gene encodes CDR1 WSHSY and CDR2 SAAADI. The CDR3 loop is CASSESKASLETQYF. The CDR3 DNA sequence: TGCGCCAGCAGTGAGTCGAAGGCTAGTTTAGAGACCCAGTACTTC.

The rearrangement uses TRBV12-3 or TRBV12-4 and TRBJ2-5, with 7 positions matching TRBD1. The CDR3 loop spans 14 amino acids. The ends lost 5 bases at V and 5 bases at J; junction bases unmatched: 8. The CDR3 coding sequence is TGTGCCAGCAGTAGCCGAACAGGGGTTGAGACCCAGTACTTC. This encodes CASSSRTGVETQYF.

This chain connects TRBV20-1 to TRBJ1-1, with no clear D. The V end was cut by 3 bases, the J end by 7 bases, with 12 bases between. The length of the CDR3 is 12 residues. Germline V CDR1 and CDR2: DFQATT, SNEGSKA (reference sequence). The CDR3 region has the DNA TGCAGTGCTAGTCCGCCCTCCGGTGAAGCTTTCTTT. Protein product: CSASPPSGEAFF.

The chain joins TRBV10-3 to TRBJ2-3, with 10 bases fitting TRBD2. The CDR3 contains 15 residues. Germline CDR1 is ENHRY and CDR2 is SYGVKD. The ends lost 5 bases at V and 3 bases at J; junction bases unmatched: 5. CDR3: CAISQAGGLTDTQYF. Written as DNA, the CDR3 is TGTGCCATCAGTCAAGCGGGAGGGCTGACAGATACGCAGTATTTT.

This clonotype was recorded at least ten times. The chain has TRBV20-1 and TRBJ2-7, with TRBD2 matching over 11 bases. This CDR3 is built from 15 residues. Trimming removed 6 bases from V and 4 bases from J; junction bases left unmatched: 11. Germline CDR1 and CDR2: DFQATT and SNEGSKA (reference sequence). The CDR3 is CSAQDLAGGLYEQYF. CDR3 DNA sequence: TGCAGTGCCCAGGACCTAGCGGGAGGTTTGTACGAGCAGTACTTC.

This clonotype was detected only a few times. This sequence joins TRBV4-3 and TRBJ2-2; TRBD2 agrees at 15 bases. This CDR3 comprises 16 residues. Germline V CDR1 and CDR2: LGHNA, YSLEER. With 4 bases clipped from V and 5 bases from J, the junction kept 2 bases outside the gene matches. This chain's CDR3 is CASSPGTSGRTGELFF. CDR3 DNA: TGCGCCAGCAGCCCCGGGACTAGCGGGAGGACCGGGGAGCTGTTTTTT.

This clonotype was observed a handful of times. The chain recombines TRBV21-1 with TRBJ2-1; the table's D call, TRBD2, has no DNA check behind it. TRBV21-1 is noted as a pseudogene. The CDR3 length is 16 residues. This chain's CDR3 is CASSNAGTSGDNEQFF. The CDR3 nucleotides are TGTGCCAGCAGCAACGCCGGGACTAGCGGCGACAATGAGCAGTTCTTC.

This clonotype occurred many times. V usage is TRBV20-1 and J usage is TRBJ2-3; 9 bases align to TRBD1. Looked up from germline, CDR1 is DFQATT and CDR2 is SNEGSKA (reference sequence). J gave up 5 bases and V 6 bases, and 6 bases lay outside the gene matches. There are 13 residues in the CDR3. The CDR3 spells CSARDRAKDTQYF. The CDR3 DNA reads TGCAGTGCGAGGGACAGGGCGAAAGATACGCAGTATTTT.

The chain recombines TRBV7-8 with TRBJ2-1; 7 nucleotides match TRBD2. Looked up from germline, CDR1 is SGHVS and CDR2 is FQNEAQ. The CDR3 is made up of 14 amino acids. Trimming at V came to 8 bases and at J to 3 bases, leaving 7 bases not matched to a gene. As DNA, the CDR3 is TGTGCCAGCGGTGCCCGGGACTACTACAATGAGCAGTTCTTC. It yields the protein CASGARDYYNEQFF. The full variable domain, with the rest looked up from reference TRBV7-8 and TRBJ2-1, is GAGVSQSPRYKVAKRGQDVALRCDPISGHVSLFWYQQALGQGPEFLTYFQNEAQLDKSGLPSDRFFAERPEGSVSTLKIQRTQQEDSAVYLCASGARDYYNEQFFGPGTRLTVL.

The table lists this clonotype with many counts. V gene TRBV2 combines with J gene TRBJ1-2; no clear D. Germline assignment: CDR1 SNHLY and CDR2 FYNNEI. V gave up 3 bases and J gave up 4 bases, with 12 bases separating them. The CDR3 consists of 14 residues. CDR3 sequence (DNA): TGTGCCAGCAGTGATTTCGACGGCTTCTATGGCTACACCTTC. Its translation is CASSDFDGFYGYTF.

This clonotype was picked up many times. V gene TRBV20-1 combines with J gene TRBJ2-1; 7 nucleotides agree with TRBD2. Trimming at V came to 0 bases and at J to 8 bases, leaving 7 bases not matched to a gene. The germline gives CDR1 DFQATT, CDR2 SNEGSKA (reference sequence). This CDR3 contains 14 residues. The CDR3 bases are TGCAGTGCTAGAGATGGACTAGATTTCTATGAGCAGTTCTTC. This sequence encodes CSARDGLDFYEQFF.

The chain combines TRBV12-3 or TRBV12-4 with TRBJ1-5, with 7 bases aligning to TRBD1. The CDR3 spans 16 residues. Germline trimming cut 5 bases from V and 0 bases from J; bases unmatched to any gene: 7. CDR3 loop: CASSRGQRISNQPQHF. CDR3 DNA: TGTGCCAGCAGTAGGGGACAGAGAATTAGCAATCAGCCCCAGCATTTT.

This clonotype was counted between two and nine times. This chain uses TRBV6-1 with TRBJ2-7; the D gene is possibly TRBD1 (5 bases). The CDR3 totals 15 residues. Trimming cost V 6 bases and J 3 bases, with 18 bases left between them. CDR1 and CDR2 from the germline V gene are MNHNS and SASEGT. This chain's CDR3 is CASSRLVGAVYEQYF. Written as DNA, the CDR3 is TGTGCCAGCAGCCGACTTGTAGGGGCCGTCTACGAGCAGTACTTC.

The rearrangement links TRBV29-1 to TRBJ2-7; the match to TRBD2 covers 11 bases. The CDR3 has 15 residues. The V gene end was trimmed by 1 base and the J gene end by 3 bases; junction bases not matched to a gene: 5. Germline V lookup: CDR1 SQVTM, CDR2 ANQGSEA. CDR3 loop: CSVEVTSGAIYEQYF. The CDR3 region has the DNA TGCAGCGTTGAAGTGACTAGCGGGGCGATCTACGAGCAGTACTTC.

The chain carries TRBV20-1 and TRBJ1-3; maybe TRBD1 (5 bases). The CDR3 runs to 13 residues. The V and J ends lost 3 bases and 9 bases respectively, with 15 bases between them. Germline V gene data show CDR1 as DFQATT and CDR2 as SNEGSKA (reference sequence). The CDR3 sequence: CSARVQGEGTIYF. The CDR3 nucleotides read TGCAGTGCTAGGGTGCAGGGCGAGGGCACCATATATTTT.

This clonotype was counted many times. The chain joins TRBV2 to TRBJ2-2, with 10 bases lining up with TRBD1. The J segment lost 0 bases and the V segment lost 6 bases, leaving 4 bases of the junction unmatched. The CDR3 loop spans 16 amino acids. CDR1 and CDR2 from the germline V gene are SNHLY and FYNNEI. CDR3: CASRKTGGPNTGELFF. The CDR3 DNA is TGTGCCAGCAGGAAGACAGGGGGCCCGAACACCGGGGAGCTGTTTTTT.

This clonotype was found a few times. The rearrangement uses TRBV5-4 and TRBJ2-3; 7 bases are a match to TRBD1. The CDR3 is made up of 15 amino acids. V was clipped by 0 bases and J by 2 bases; unmatched bases: 3. The germline CDR1 and CDR2 sequences are SGHNT and YYREEE (reference sequence). CDR3 in DNA: TGTGCCAGCAGCTTGGACAGGGGTCTCACAGATACGCAGTATTTT. This gives the protein CASSLDRGLTDTQYF.

This clonotype was detected only a few times. The rearrangement uses TRBV5-1 and TRBJ2-1, with D perhaps matching TRBD1 (6 bases). The germline CDR1 and CDR2 sequences are SGHRS and YFSETQ. With 0 bases removed from V and 9 bases from J, the gap between germline ends came to 19 bases. This CDR3 has 16 residues. Here the CDR3 DNA reads TGCGCCAGCAGCTTGGAGGCCCGGGACATTAGAGGTGAGCAGTTCTTC. It specifies CASSLEARDIRGEQFF.